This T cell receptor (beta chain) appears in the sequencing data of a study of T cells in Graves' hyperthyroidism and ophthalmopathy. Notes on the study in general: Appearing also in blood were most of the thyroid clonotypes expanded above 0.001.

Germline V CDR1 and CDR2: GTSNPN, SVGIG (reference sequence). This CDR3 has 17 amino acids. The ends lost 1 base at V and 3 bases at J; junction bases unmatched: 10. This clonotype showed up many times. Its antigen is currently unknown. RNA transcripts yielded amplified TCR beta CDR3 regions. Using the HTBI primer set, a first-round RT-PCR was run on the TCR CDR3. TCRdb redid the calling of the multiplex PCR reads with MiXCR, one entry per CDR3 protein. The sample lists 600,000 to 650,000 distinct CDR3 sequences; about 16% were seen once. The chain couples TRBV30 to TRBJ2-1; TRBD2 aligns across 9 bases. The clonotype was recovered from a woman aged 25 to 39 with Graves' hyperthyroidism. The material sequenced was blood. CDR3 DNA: TGTGCCTGGAGTGCCCAAGACCTAGCGGGACTCTACAATGAGCAGTTCTTC. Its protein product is CAWSAQDLAGLYNEQFF.